The rows below give T cell receptor beta chains drawn from one sample of a study of T cell responses to AZD1222 COVID-19 vaccine. Produced via immunoSEQ multiplex PCR; TCRdb's table is partial and in-frame only. The sample has 120,000 to 150,000 clones; 75% to 85% are singletons. Sequenced material: peripheral blood, taken on day 0 of MenACWY control vaccination. Receptors were obtained from an adult in good health. CDR3s include the opening cysteine and the closing phenylalanine or tryptophan. D genes are given only for firm matches. Expanded clones get a size class; other rows say once, few or many, or leave the size out.

v_call	d_call	clone_size	j_call	cdr3_nt	cdr3_aa
TRBV9	.	.	TRBJ2-2	TGTGCCAGCAGCGTAGTTGGCGGCGGGGAGCTGTTTTTT	CASSVVGGGELFF
TRBV4-2	TRBD2	.	TRBJ2-3	TGTGCCAGCAGCCTACTCAGCGGGGGAGCCAATACGCAGTATTTT	CASSLLSGGANTQYF
TRBV19	TRBD1	once	TRBJ2-2	TGTGCCAGTAGAGACAGGGCGCTCACCGGGGAGCTGTTTTTT	CASRDRALTGELFF
TRBV10-2	.	.	TRBJ1-1	TGCGCCAGCCGGCGGGGGAACACTGAAGCTTTCTTT	CASRRGNTEAFF
TRBV15	.	.	TRBJ2-7	TGTGCCACCAGCAGAGAGTCGAGGAGAAACTACGAGCAGTACTTC	CATSRESRRNYEQYF
TRBV11-3	TRBD1	.	TRBJ2-2	TGTGCCAGCAGCTTAGTATCAGGGGGATCCACCGGGGAGCTGTTTTTT	CASSLVSGGSTGELFF
TRBV1	.	.	TRBJ2-7	TGCACCAGCAGCCAAGACTCACGGGGGGGCGACGAGCAGTACTTC	CTSSQDSRGGDEQYF
TRBV24-1	.	few	TRBJ1-2	TGTGCCACCAGCGATCAGATCGGCCCGGGGAACTATGGCTACACCTTC	CATSDQIGPGNYGYTF
TRBV27	.	.	TRBJ2-3	TGTGCCAGCAGTTTATCGGCGGGGCCGGGCACAGATACGCAGTATTTT	CASSLSAGPGTDTQYF
TRBV10-3	.	.	TRBJ2-7	TGTGCCATCAGTGAGGGGGGGTTTTACGAGCAGTACTTC	CAISEGGFYEQYF
TRBV30	.	.	TRBJ1-2	TGTGCCTGGCGAGAAGTCCTCTCTAGAGGGCAGAACTATGGCTACACCTTC	CAWREVLSRGQNYGYTF
TRBV11-2	.	few	TRBJ2-7	TGTGCCAGCAGCTACCCCGCCGGACAGTACACCTACGAGCAGTACTTC	CASSYPAGQYTYEQYF
TRBV7-8	TRBD2	few	TRBJ2-7	TGTGCCAGCACCCATAGCGCTAGCGGGGGGGCCGGGGTCATTGGGAAGCAGTACTTC	CASTHSASGGAGVIGKQYF
TRBV18	.	.	TRBJ2-7	TGTGCCAGCTCCCCGGACAGTTACTACGAGCAGTACTTC	CASSPDSYYEQYF
TRBV3-1/TRBV3-2	.	.	TRBJ1-5	TGTGCCAGCAGCGCCCGAGAGGGGAATCAGCCCCAGCATTTT	CASSAREGNQPQHF
TRBV9	.	.	TRBJ2-3	TGTGCCAGCAGCGTAGACCCTAGCTCTATAACGCAGTATTTT	CASSVDPSSITQYF
TRBV14	.	once	TRBJ1-1	TGTGCCAGCAGCCAAGATAGGACAAAGAACACTGAAGCTTTCTTT	CASSQDRTKNTEAFF
TRBV24-1	TRBD1	.	TRBJ2-2	TGTGCCACCAGTGCCCTCGGACAGGGGAGCACCGGGGAGCTGTTTTTT	CATSALGQGSTGELFF
TRBV19	.	.	TRBJ2-1	TGTGCCAGTTCTTCGACAGGTGGGGATTACAATGAGCAGTTCTTC	CASSSTGGDYNEQFF
TRBV20-1	TRBD2	.	TRBJ2-5	TGCAGTGCTAGTACGGGGGGGGCAATGGAGACCCAGTACTTC	CSASTGGAMETQYF
TRBV27	TRBD1	.	TRBJ2-1	TGTGCCAGCAGGCTGGGACAGGGGCCTTACAATGAGCAGTTCTTC	CASRLGQGPYNEQFF
TRBV11-2	.	.	TRBJ2-6	TGTGCCAGCAGCTTACCCCCGGGGGCCAACGTCCTGACTTTC	CASSLPPGANVLTF